This T cell receptor (beta chain) was recorded in a study of shared clonotypes between healthy human individuals. Study results and caveats: Some naive CD4 clonotypes, around 4.7%, turned up in common across several donors.

Notes on this clone: As yet, its antigen is unknown.

In germline, CDR1 is SGHKS, CDR2 YYEKEE (reference sequence). This CDR3 has 17 amino acids. Trimming cost V 4 bases and J 4 bases, with 23 bases left between them. Cells designated naive CD8 were CD45RO-negative and were positively selected for CCR7, with terminally differentiated effector memory CD45RA+ cells excluded. Each sample came from a Caucasian adult donor living in Nashville, Tennessee. Profiling relied on immunoSEQ multiplex PCR, and the TCRdb table lists in-frame clones only, not all of them. The table shows about 800,000 clones, with around 96% occurring only once. This chain connects TRBV5-5 to TRBJ1-1, with D maybe TRBD1 (6 bases). The TCR was taken from a man aged 30 to 45 in good health. Sequences were obtained from naive CD8+ T cells sorted from blood. The CDR3 is CASSTNRERQGGTEAFF. As DNA, the CDR3 is TGTGCCAGCAGCACCAACAGGGAGCGGCAGGGCGGCACTGAAGCTTTCTTT.